The 13 T cell receptor beta chains reported below all come from one sample, sequenced in a study of T-cell reconstitution after alpha-beta-depleted transplantation in children. This sample's TCRbeta library carried unique molecular identifier barcodes. TCRdb called the PCR reads again in MiXCR, with one record for every CDR3 protein. Here the sample spans 500,000 to 600,000 distinct CDR3 sequences, approximately 29% being singletons. The specimen comprised PBMCs from the stem cell graft donor, sampled from the stem cell graft. The source of these receptors is a human donor who donated a stem cell graft to a child with aplastic anemia.

The rearrangement uses TRBV5-1 and TRBJ2-2; 9 bases map to TRBD1. This CDR3 region has 15 residues. J was trimmed by 2 bases and V by 3 bases; bases with no gene match: 2. Germline CDR1 and CDR2: SGHRS and YFSETQ. Written as DNA, the CDR3 is TGCGCCAGCAGCTCACAGGGGGCAAACACCGGGGAGCTGTTTTTT. Translating gives CASSSQGANTGELFF.

The chain couples TRBV29-1 to TRBJ2-7; TRBD2 matches 9 bases. CDR3 length: 14 amino acids. The V gene's germline CDR1 is SQVTM and CDR2 ANQGSEA. V gave up 6 bases and J gave up 0 bases; unmatched junction bases: 6. This CDR3 is CSVNLAGISYEQYF. In DNA, the CDR3 is TGCAGCGTAAACCTAGCGGGGATCTCCTACGAGCAGTACTTC.

This clonotype occurred once. The rearrangement joins TRBV13 to TRBJ2-4; 8 bases are a match to TRBD2. Germline V CDR1 and CDR2: PRHDT, FYEKMQ (reference sequence). The CDR3 consists of 16 residues. V shed 4 bases and J 1 base; nucleotides not matched to a gene: 6. The CDR3 nucleotides read TGTGCCAGCAGCTCCTTAGCGGGACTGGCCAAAAACATTCAGTACTTC. Residues: CASSSLAGLAKNIQYF.

This chain connects TRBV12-3 or TRBV12-4 to TRBJ2-3, with D perhaps being TRBD1 or TRBD2 (5 bases each). This CDR3 spans 16 amino acids. The germline V and J ends were trimmed by 6 bases and 2 bases, with 18 bases remaining between them. Here the CDR3 reads CASRSTTRGYTDTQYF. For the CDR3, the DNA is TGTGCCAGCAGATCTACTACTAGGGGATACACAGATACGCAGTATTTT.

The chain joins TRBV30 to TRBJ2-1; no clear D. CDR1 and CDR2 (germline): GTSNPN, SVGIG (reference sequence). V lost 2 bases to trimming and J lost 5 bases, with 13 bases between them. The CDR3 consists of 14 residues. The CDR3 DNA follows: TGTGCCTGGAGTATCCCGGGCCGGCACAATGAGCAGTTCTTC. Translating it yields CAWSIPGRHNEQFF.

This clonotype came up a few times. The genes are TRBV20-1 and TRBJ1-1; TRBD1 is a possible D gene (6 bases). Germline CDR1 and CDR2: DFQATT and SNEGSKA (reference sequence). Between the trimmed V and J ends, which lost 2 bases and 0 bases, there was a span of 7 bases. This CDR3 has 13 amino acids. This CDR3 reads CSARNRVNTEAFF. In DNA, the CDR3 is TGCAGTGCTAGAAACAGGGTGAACACTGAAGCTTTCTTT.

This clonotype has only a few counts. V gene TRBV20-1 combines with J gene TRBJ2-3; a possible D gene is TRBD2 (6 bases). This CDR3 has 13 residues. From germline, CDR1 is DFQATT and CDR2 SNEGSKA (reference sequence). Trimming left V 7 bases short and J 0 bases short, with 11 bases between. The CDR3, as DNA: TGCAGTGTCCCGGGACTGAGCACAGATACGCAGTATTTT. Translating it yields CSVPGLSTDTQYF.

This clonotype was observed a few times. The chain joins TRBV3-1 to TRBJ1-2, with D uncertain. This CDR3 has 13 amino acids. Per germline, CDR1 LGHDT and CDR2 YNNKEL (reference sequence). The V end lost 5 bases, the J end lost 4 bases, and 11 bases lay between the germline ends. CDR3 sequence reads: CASSGVSTYGYTF. The DNA for the CDR3 is TGTGCCAGCAGCGGGGTCAGTACCTATGGCTACACCTTC.

The gene calls are TRBV5-1 and TRBJ1-1, with D maybe TRBD1 (5 bases). This CDR3 is built from 14 residues. The ends were cut back, 2 bases at V and 0 bases at J, with 8 bases in the middle. Germline V gives CDR1 SGHRS, CDR2 YFSETQ. This CDR3 reads CASSFGTVNTEAFF. The CDR3 region has the DNA TGCGCCAGCAGCTTTGGGACGGTGAACACTGAAGCTTTCTTT.

The V call is TRBV28, the J call TRBJ2-5, with D perhaps TRBD1 (5 bases). Looked up from germline, CDR1 is MDHEN and CDR2 is SYDVKM. CDR3 length: 16 amino acids. Trimming cost V 5 bases and J 1 base, with 17 bases left between them. The CDR3 nucleotides are TGTGCCAGCAGTCCCACTATGCGACAGATCCAAGAGACCCAGTACTTC. It translates to CASSPTMRQIQETQYF.

The V and J genes are TRBV5-6 and TRBJ2-4; a weak D match, TRBD2 (6 bases). Germline V gives CDR1 SGHDT, CDR2 YYEEEE. V lost 0 bases and J 0 bases, leaving 10 bases between the germline ends. The CDR3 is 16 amino acids. For the CDR3, the DNA is TGTGCCAGCAGCTTGGCCTCGGGGGTAGCCAAAAACATTCAGTACTTC. Protein: CASSLASGVAKNIQYF.

There are a few counts of this clonotype. The chain carries TRBV19 and TRBJ2-2; a weak D match, TRBD1 (5 bases). From germline, CDR1 is LNHDA and CDR2 SQIVND (reference sequence). The V end lost 3 bases, the J end lost 3 bases, and 14 bases lay between the germline ends. This CDR3 contains 16 residues. CDR3: CASSMTARVYTGELFF. Written as DNA, the CDR3 is TGTGCCAGTAGTATGACTGCCAGGGTATACACCGGGGAGCTGTTTTTT.

V is TRBV6-1 and J is TRBJ1-1, with a weak D call TRBD1 (5 bases). This CDR3 is built from 14 residues. The V end was cut by 7 bases, the J end by 3 bases, with 15 bases between. Germline V gives CDR1 MNHNS, CDR2 SASEGT. The CDR3 nucleotides read TGTGCCAGCAACTTAAGGCAGGGTGACACTGAAGCTTTCTTT. It translates to CASNLRQGDTEAFF.